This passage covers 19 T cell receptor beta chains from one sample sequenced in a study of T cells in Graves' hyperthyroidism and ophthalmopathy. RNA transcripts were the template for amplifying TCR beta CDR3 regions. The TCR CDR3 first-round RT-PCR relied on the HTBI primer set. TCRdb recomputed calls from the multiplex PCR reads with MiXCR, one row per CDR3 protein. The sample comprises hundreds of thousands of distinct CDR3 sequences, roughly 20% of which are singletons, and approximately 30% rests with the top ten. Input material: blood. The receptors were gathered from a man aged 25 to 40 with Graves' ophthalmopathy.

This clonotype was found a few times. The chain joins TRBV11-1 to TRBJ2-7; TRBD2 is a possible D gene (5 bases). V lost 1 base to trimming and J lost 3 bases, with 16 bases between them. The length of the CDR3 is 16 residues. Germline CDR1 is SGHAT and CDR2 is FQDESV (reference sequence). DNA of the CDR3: TGTGCCAGCAGCTTAGAGTCTAGCCAGGAAATCTACGAGCAGTACTTC. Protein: CASSLESSQEIYEQYF.

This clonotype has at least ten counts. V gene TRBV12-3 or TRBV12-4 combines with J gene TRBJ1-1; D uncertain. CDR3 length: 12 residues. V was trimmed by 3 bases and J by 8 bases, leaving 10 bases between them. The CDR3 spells CASSFQKWEAFF. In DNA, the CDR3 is TGTGCCAGCAGTTTCCAAAAGTGGGAAGCTTTCTTT.

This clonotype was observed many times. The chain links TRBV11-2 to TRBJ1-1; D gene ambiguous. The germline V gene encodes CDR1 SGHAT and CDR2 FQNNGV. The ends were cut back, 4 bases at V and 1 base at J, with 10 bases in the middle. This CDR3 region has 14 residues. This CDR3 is CASSSGRANTEAFF. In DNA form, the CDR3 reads TGTGCCAGCAGCTCCGGACGGGCGAACACTGAAGCTTTCTTT.

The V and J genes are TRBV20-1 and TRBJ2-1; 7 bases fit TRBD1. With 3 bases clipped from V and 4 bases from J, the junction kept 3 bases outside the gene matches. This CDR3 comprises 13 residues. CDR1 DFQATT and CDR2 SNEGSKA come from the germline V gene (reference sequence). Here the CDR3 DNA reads TGCAGTGCTAGTAGGGGACAGTACAATGAGCAGTTCTTC. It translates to CSASRGQYNEQFF.

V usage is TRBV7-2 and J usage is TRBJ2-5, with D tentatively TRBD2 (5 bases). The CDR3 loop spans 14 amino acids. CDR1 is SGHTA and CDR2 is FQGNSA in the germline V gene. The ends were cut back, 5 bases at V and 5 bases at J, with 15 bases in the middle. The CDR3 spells CASSPEGSRETQYF. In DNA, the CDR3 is TGTGCCAGCAGCCCAGAGGGATCCAGGGAGACCCAGTACTTC.

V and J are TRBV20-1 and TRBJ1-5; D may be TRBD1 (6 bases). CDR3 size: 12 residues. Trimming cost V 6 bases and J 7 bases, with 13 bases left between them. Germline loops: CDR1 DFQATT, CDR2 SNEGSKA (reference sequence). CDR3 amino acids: CSARTGNQPQHF. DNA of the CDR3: TGCAGTGCGAGAACAGGGAACCAGCCCCAGCATTTT.

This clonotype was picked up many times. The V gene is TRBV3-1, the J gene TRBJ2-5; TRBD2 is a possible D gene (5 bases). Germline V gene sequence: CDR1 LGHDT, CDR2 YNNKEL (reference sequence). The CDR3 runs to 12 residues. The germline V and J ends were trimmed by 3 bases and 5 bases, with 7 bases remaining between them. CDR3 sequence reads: CASSQEDETQYF. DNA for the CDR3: TGTGCCAGCAGCCAGGAGGATGAGACCCAGTACTTC.

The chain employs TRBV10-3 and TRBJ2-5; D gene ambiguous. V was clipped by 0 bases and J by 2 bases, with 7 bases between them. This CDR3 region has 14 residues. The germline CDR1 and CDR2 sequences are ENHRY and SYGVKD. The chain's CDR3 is CAISESAEQETQYF. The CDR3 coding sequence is TGTGCCATCAGTGAGTCGGCAGAGCAAGAGACCCAGTACTTC.

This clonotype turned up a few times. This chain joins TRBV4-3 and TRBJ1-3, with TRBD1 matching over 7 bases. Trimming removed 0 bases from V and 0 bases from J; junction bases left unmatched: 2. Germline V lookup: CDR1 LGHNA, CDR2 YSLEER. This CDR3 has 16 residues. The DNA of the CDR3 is TGCGCCAGCAGCCAAGAGACAGGGAGCTCTGGAAACACCATATATTTT. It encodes CASSQETGSSGNTIYF.

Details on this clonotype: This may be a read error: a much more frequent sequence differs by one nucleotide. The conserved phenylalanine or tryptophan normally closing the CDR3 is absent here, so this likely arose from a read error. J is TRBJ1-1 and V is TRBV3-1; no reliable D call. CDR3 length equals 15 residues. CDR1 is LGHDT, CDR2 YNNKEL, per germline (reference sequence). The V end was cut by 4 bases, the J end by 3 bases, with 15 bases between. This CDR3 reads CASSPGLRRDTEAFL. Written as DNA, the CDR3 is TGTGCCAGCAGCCCTGGGCTCAGACGGGACACTGAAGCTTTCCTT.

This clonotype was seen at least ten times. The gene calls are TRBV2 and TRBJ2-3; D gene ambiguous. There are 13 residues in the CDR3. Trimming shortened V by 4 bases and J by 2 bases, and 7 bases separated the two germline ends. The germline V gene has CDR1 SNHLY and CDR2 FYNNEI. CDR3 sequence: CASSVGNTDTQYF. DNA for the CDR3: TGTGCCAGCAGTGTTGGGAACACAGATACGCAGTATTTT.

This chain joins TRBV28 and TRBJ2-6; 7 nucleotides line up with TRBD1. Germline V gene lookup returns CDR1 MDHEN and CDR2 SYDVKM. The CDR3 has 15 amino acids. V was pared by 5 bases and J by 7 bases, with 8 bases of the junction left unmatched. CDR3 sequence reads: CASSPRRQGANVLTF. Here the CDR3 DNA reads TGTGCCAGCAGTCCACGGCGACAGGGTGCCAACGTCCTGACTTTC.

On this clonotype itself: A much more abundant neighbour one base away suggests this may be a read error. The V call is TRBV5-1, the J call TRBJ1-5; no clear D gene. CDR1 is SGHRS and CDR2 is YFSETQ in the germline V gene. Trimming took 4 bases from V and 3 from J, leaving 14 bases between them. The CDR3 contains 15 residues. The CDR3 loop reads CASSETWPTNQPQHF. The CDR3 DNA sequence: TGCGCCAGCAGCGAGACCTGGCCCACCAATCAGCCCCAGCATTTT.

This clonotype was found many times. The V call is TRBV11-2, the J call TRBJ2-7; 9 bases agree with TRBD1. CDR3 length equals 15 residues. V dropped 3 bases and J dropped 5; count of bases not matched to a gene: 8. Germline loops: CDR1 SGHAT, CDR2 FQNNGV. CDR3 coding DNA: TGTGCCAGCAGCTTGGCCGGGACAGGGATCAACGAGCAGTACTTC. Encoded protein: CASSLAGTGINEQYF.

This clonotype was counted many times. The CDR3 protein is CASRDGTSGPSNEQFF. The CDR3 coding sequence is TGTGCCAGCAGGGATGGGACTAGCGGGCCGTCCAATGAGCAGTTCTTC. The chain combines TRBV28 with TRBJ2-1, with 12 bases matching TRBD2. Germline V gene lookup returns CDR1 MDHEN and CDR2 SYDVKM. V lost 6 bases and J lost 6; bases outside the gene matches: 9. The CDR3 covers 16 residues.

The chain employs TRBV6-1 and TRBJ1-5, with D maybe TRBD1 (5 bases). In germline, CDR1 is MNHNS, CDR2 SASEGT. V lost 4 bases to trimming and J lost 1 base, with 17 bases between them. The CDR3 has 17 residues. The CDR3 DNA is TGTGCCAGCAGTGCCCCTATCGGGCAGGGAAGCAATCAGCCCCAGCATTTT. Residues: CASSAPIGQGSNQPQHF.

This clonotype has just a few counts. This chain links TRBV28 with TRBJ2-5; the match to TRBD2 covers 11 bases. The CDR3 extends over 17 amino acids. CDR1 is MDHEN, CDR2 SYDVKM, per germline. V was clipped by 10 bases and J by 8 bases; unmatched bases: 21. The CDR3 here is CAIPIPGSSSGRPTQYF. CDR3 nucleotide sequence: TGTGCCATTCCGATTCCGGGTTCGTCTAGCGGGAGGCCAACCCAGTACTTC.

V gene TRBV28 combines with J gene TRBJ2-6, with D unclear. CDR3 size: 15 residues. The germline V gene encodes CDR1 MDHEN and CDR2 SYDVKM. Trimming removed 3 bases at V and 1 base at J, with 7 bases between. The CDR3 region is CASSLPASGANVLTF. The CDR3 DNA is TGTGCCAGCAGTTTGCCAGCTTCTGGGGCCAACGTCCTGACTTTC.

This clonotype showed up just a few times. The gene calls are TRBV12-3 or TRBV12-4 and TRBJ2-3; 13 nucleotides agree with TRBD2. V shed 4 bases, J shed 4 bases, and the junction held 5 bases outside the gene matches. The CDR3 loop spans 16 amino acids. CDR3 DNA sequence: TGTGCCAGCAGTTCCGGGACTAGCGGGACCCCAGATACGCAGTATTTT. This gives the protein CASSSGTSGTPDTQYF.